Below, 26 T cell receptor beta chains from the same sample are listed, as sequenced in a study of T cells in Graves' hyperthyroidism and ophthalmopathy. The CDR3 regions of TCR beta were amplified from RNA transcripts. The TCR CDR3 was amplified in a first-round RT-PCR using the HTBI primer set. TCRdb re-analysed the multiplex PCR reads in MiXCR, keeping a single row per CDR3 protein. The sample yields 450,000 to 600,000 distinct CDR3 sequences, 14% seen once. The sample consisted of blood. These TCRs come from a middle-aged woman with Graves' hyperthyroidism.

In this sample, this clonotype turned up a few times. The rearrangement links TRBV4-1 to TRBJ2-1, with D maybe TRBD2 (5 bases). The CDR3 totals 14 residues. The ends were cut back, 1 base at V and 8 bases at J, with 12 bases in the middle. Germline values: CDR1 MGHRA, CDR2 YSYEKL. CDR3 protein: CASSQVEGTDEQFF. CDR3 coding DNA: TGCGCCAGCAGCCAAGTCGAGGGAACGGATGAGCAGTTCTTC.

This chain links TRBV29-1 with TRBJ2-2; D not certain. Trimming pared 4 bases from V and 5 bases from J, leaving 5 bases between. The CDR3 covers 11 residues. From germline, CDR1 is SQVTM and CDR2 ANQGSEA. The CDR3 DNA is TGCAGCGTTGGGAAGACCGGGGAGCTGTTTTTT. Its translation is CSVGKTGELFF.

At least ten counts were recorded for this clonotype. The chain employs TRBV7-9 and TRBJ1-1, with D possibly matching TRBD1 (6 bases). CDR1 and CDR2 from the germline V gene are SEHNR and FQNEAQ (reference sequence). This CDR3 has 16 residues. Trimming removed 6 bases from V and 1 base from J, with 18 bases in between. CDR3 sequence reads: CASSERGGFRNTEAFF. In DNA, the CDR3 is TGTGCCAGCAGTGAAAGGGGGGGTTTTCGGAACACTGAAGCTTTCTTT. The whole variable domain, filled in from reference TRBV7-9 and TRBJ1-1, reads DTGVSQNPRHKITKRGQNVTFRCDPISEHNRLYWYRQTLGQGPEFLTYFQNEAQLEKSRLLSDRFSAERPKGSFSTLEIQRTEQGDSAMYLCASSERGGFRNTEAFFGQGTRLTVV.

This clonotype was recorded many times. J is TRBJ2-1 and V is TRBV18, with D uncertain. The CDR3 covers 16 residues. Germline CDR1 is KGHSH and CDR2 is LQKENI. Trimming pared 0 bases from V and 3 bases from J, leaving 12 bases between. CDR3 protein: CASSPPSRAFYNEQFF. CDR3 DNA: TGTGCCAGCTCACCACCGAGCCGGGCCTTCTACAATGAGCAGTTCTTC.

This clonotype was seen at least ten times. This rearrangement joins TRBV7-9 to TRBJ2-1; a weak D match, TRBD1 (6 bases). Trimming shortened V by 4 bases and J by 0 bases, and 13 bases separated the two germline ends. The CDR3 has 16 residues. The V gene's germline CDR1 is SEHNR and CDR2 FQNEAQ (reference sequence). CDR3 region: CASSSGTPSSYNEQFF. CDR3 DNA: TGTGCCAGCAGCTCAGGGACACCGAGCTCCTACAATGAGCAGTTCTTC.

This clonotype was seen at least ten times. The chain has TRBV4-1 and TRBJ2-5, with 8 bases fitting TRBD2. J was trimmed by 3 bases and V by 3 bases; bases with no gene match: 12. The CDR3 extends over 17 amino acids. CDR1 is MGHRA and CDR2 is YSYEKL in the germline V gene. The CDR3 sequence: CASSQTPGTRTKETQYF. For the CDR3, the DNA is TGCGCCAGCAGCCAGACCCCCGGGACTAGGACTAAAGAGACCCAGTACTTC.

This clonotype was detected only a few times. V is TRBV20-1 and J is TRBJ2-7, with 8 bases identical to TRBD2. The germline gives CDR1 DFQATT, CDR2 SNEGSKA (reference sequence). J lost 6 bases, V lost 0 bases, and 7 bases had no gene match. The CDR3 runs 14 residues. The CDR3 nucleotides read TGCAGTGCTAGAGATTATCCGGGACTAGGCGAGCAGTACTTC. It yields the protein CSARDYPGLGEQYF.

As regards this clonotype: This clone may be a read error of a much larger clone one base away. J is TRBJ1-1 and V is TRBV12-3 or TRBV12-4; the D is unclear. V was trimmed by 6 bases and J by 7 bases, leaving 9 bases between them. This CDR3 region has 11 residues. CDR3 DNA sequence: TGTGCCAGCAGGATAGGGTTTGAAGCTTTCTTT. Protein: CASRIGFEAFF.

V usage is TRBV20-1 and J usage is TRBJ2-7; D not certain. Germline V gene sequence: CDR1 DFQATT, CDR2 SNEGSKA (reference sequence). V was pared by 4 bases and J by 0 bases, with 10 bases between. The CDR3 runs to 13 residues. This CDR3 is CSAKDGYSYEQYF. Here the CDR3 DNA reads TGCAGTGCTAAGGACGGATACTCCTACGAGCAGTACTTC.

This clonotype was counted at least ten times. In DNA form, the CDR3 reads TGTGCCAGCAGTTACTCGACTATTTCGAACACCGGGGAGCTGTTTTTT. As protein: CASSYSTISNTGELFF. The chain carries TRBV6-5 and TRBJ2-2, with a possible D match to TRBD2 (5 bases). The CDR3 is made up of 16 amino acids. Germline loops: CDR1 MNHEY, CDR2 SVGAGI. Trimming stripped 0 bases from V and 0 bases from J, with 8 bases between.

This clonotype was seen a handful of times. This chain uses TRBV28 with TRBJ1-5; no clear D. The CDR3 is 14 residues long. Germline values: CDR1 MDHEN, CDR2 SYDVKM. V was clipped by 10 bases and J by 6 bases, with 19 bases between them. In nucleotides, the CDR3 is TGTGCCACCAAACCGGCGGGCGTCCCTCAGCCCCAGCATTTT. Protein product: CATKPAGVPQPQHF.

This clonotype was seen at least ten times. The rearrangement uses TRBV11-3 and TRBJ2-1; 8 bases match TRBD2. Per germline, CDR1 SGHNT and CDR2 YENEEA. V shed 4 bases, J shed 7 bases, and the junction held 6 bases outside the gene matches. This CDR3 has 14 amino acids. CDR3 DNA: TGTGCCAGCAGCTCCACGGGAGGGCCAAATGAGCAGTTCTTC. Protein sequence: CASSSTGGPNEQFF. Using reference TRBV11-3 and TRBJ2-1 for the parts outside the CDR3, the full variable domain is EAGVVQSPRYKIIEKKQPVAFWCNPISGHNTLYWYLQNLGQGPELLIRYENEEAVDDSQLPKDRFSAERLKGVDSTLKIQPAELGDSAVYLCASSSTGGPNEQFFGPGTRLTVL.

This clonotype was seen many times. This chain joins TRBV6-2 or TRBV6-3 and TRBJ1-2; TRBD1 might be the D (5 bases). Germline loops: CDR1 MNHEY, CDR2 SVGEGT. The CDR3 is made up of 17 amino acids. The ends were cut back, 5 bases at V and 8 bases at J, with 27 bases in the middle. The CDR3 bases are TGTGCCAGCAGTCAGTTGACCTCCGGGACGGCGGCGAGCGGCTACACCTTC. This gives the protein CASSQLTSGTAASGYTF.

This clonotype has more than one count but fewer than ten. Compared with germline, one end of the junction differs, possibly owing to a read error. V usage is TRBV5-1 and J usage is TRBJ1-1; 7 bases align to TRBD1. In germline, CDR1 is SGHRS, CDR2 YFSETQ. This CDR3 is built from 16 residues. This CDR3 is CASSLAAGGRNTEVFF. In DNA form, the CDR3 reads TGCGCCAGCAGCTTGGCGGCAGGGGGAAGGAACACTGAAGTTTTCTTT.

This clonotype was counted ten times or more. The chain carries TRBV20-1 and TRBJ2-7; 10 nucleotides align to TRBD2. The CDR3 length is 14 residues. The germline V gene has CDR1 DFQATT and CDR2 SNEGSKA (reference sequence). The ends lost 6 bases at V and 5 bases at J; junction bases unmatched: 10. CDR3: CSALGLASLDEQYF. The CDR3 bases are TGCAGTGCCTTGGGACTAGCGAGTTTGGACGAGCAGTACTTC.

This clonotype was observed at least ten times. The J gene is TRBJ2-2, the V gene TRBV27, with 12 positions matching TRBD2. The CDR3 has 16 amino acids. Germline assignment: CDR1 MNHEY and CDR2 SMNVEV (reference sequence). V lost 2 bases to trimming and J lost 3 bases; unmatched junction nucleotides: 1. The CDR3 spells CASSLLAGGHTGELFF. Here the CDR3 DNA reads TGTGCCAGCAGTTTACTAGCGGGAGGGCACACCGGGGAGCTGTTTTTT.

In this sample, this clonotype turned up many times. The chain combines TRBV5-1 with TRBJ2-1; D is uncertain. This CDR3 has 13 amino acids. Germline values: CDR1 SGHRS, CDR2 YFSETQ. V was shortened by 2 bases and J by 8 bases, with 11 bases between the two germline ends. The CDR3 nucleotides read TGCGCCAGCAGCTTTTCAGATCACGATGAGCAGTTCTTC. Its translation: CASSFSDHDEQFF.

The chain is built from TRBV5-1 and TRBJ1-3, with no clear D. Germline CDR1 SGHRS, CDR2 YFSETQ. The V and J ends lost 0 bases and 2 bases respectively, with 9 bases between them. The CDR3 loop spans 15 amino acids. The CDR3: CASSLGGFTGNTIYF. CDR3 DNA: TGCGCCAGCAGCTTGGGAGGGTTTACTGGAAACACCATATATTTT.

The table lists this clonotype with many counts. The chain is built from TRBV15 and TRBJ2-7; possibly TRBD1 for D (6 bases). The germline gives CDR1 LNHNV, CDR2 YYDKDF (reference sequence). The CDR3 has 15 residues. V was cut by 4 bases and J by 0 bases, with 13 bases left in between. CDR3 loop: CATSTIQGFSYEQYF. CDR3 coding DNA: TGTGCCACCAGCACCATACAGGGATTCTCCTACGAGCAGTACTTC.

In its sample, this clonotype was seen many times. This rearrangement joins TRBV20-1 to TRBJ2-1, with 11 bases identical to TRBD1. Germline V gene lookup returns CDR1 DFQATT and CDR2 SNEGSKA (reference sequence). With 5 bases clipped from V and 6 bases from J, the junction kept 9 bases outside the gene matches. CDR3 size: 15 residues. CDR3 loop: CSAVEGGQGANEQFF. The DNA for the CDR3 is TGCAGTGCTGTAGAGGGCGGACAGGGGGCCAATGAGCAGTTCTTC.

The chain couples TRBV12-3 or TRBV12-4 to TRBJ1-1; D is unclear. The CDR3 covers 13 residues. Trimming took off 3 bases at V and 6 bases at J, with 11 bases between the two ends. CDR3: CASSFVQGPEAFF. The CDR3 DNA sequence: TGTGCCAGCAGTTTTGTCCAAGGGCCTGAAGCTTTCTTT.

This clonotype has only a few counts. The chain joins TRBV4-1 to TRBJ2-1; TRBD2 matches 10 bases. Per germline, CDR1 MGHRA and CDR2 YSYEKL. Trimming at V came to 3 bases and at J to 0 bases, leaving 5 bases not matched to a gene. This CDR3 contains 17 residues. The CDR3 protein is CASSQDSGRRSYNEQFF. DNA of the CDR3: TGCGCCAGCAGCCAGGATAGCGGGAGGCGCTCCTACAATGAGCAGTTCTTC.

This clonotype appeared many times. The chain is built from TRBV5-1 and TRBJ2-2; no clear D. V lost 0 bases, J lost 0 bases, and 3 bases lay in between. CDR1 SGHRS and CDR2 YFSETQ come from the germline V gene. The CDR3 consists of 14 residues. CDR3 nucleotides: TGCGCCAGCAGCTTGGGTTCGAACACCGGGGAGCTGTTTTTT. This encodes CASSLGSNTGELFF.

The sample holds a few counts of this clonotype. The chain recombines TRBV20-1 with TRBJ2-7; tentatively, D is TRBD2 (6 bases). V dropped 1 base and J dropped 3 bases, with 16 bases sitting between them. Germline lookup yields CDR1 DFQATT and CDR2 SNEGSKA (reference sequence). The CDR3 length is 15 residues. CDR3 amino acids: CSARGRTGRFYEQYF. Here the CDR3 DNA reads TGCAGTGCTAGAGGGAGGACTGGGAGGTTCTACGAGCAGTACTTC.

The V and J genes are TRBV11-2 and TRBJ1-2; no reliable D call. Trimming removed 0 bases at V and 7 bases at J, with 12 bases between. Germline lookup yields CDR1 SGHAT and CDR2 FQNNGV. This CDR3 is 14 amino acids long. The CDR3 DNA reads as TGTGCCAGCAGCTTAGACGGCCTAGCAGGTGGCTACACCTTC. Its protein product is CASSLDGLAGGYTF. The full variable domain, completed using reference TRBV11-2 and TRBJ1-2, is EAGVAQSPRYKIIEKRQSVAFWCNPISGHATLYWYQQILGQGPKLLIQFQNNGVVDDSQLPKDRFSAERLKGVDSTLKIQPAKLEDSAVYLCASSLDGLAGGYTFGSGTRLTVV.

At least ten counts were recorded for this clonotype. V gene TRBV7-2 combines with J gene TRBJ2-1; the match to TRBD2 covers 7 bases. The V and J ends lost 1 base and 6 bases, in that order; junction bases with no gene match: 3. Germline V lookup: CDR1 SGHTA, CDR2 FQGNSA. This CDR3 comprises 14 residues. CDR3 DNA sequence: TGTGCCAGCAGCTTAGGACTAGCTTCCAATGAGCAGTTCTTC. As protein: CASSLGLASNEQFF.